Below are 21 T cell receptor beta chains sequenced from a single sample in a study of T cell repertoires in cytomegalovirus infection. Their antigen targets remain unknown. One entry per CDR3 protein results from TCRdb running MiXCR on the reads. The table shows about 130,000 distinct CDR3 sequences, with roughly 25% occurring only once. Sequences were obtained from PBMCs, sequenced either directly or after in vitro stimulation (not recorded which). These receptors were obtained from a human donor in good health (CMV status not recorded). Some clones in this sample may be carry-over from other donors' samples.

The rearrangement uses TRBV19 and TRBJ2-2, with 11 bases fitting TRBD2. The CDR3 covers 17 residues. CDR1 and CDR2 (germline): LNHDA, SQIVND (reference sequence). V shed 7 bases and J 6 bases; nucleotides not matched to a gene: 13. The CDR3 DNA sequence: TGTGCCAGTACCGCTACTAGCGGGAGCTCCCCCCCCGGGGAGCTGTTTTTT. Translation gives CASTATSGSSPPGELFF. Together with reference TRBV19 and TRBJ2-2, the CDR3 gives the full variable domain: DGGITQSPKYLFRKEGQNVTLSCEQNLNHDAMYWYRQDPGQGLRLIYYSQIVNDFQKGDIAEGYSVSREKKESFPLTVTSAQKNPTAFYLCASTATSGSSPPGELFFGEGSRLTVL.

This chain connects TRBV12-3 or TRBV12-4 to TRBJ2-1; no clear D. The CDR3 has 15 residues. Trimming removed 7 bases at V and 0 bases at J, with 13 bases between. The CDR3 region has the DNA TGTGCCAGCACTCTCCTCAAGGGCTCCTACAATGAGCAGTTCTTC. Protein: CASTLLKGSYNEQFF.

This sequence joins TRBV7-2 and TRBJ1-2; D perhaps matches TRBD1 (5 bases). The germline V and J ends were trimmed by 2 bases and 6 bases, with 7 bases remaining between them. This CDR3 has 12 residues. The V gene's germline CDR1 is SGHTA and CDR2 FQGNSA. The CDR3, as DNA: TGTGCCAGCAGCTTACGAGGGGATGGCTACACCTTC. This codes for CASSLRGDGYTF.

This chain links TRBV3-1 with TRBJ2-3, with 8 bases identical to TRBD2. The V and J ends lost 1 base and 2 bases, in that order; junction bases with no gene match: 2. Germline V lookup: CDR1 LGHDT, CDR2 YNNKEL (reference sequence). This CDR3 contains 15 residues. The CDR3: CASSQGLAFTDTQYF. The CDR3 DNA follows: TGTGCCAGCAGCCAAGGACTAGCGTTCACAGATACGCAGTATTTT.

This clonotype was recorded many times. The rearrangement uses TRBV7-2 and TRBJ1-5; D is undetermined. This CDR3 region has 15 residues. Trimming stripped 3 bases from V and 7 bases from J, with 16 bases between. Germline V gene data show CDR1 as SGHTA and CDR2 as FQGNSA. The CDR3 sequence is CASSLGLAGRQPQHF. CDR3 coding DNA: TGTGCCAGCAGCTTGGGCCTGGCAGGACGCCAGCCCCAGCATTTT.

CDR3 sequence reads: CASSTNSQGAGTEAFF. CDR3 DNA: TGTGCCAGCAGCACTAATTCACAGGGGGCAGGCACTGAAGCTTTCTTT. The V and J genes are TRBV7-9 and TRBJ1-1, with 9 bases aligning to TRBD1. The CDR3 contains 16 residues. V dropped 5 bases and J dropped 4; count of bases not matched to a gene: 11. The germline V gene encodes CDR1 SEHNR and CDR2 FQNEAQ (reference sequence).

The rearrangement uses TRBV24-1 and TRBJ2-7; D possibly corresponds to TRBD2 (5 bases). This CDR3 spans 14 amino acids. Germline CDR1 KGHDR, CDR2 SFDVKD. V gave up 3 bases and J gave up 3 bases, with 11 bases separating them. The CDR3 sequence: CATSDRVTSYEQYV. The CDR3 coding sequence is TGTGCCACCAGTGATAGAGTAACTAGCTACGAGCAGTACGTC.

This chain links TRBV7-3 with TRBJ2-2; TRBD2 matches at 12 bases. In germline, CDR1 is SGHTA, CDR2 FQGTGA. This CDR3 comprises 16 residues. Losses at the gene ends were 6 bases for V and 4 bases for J; bases not matched to a gene: 6. CDR3 amino acids: CASSPGLAGRTGELFF. CDR3 in DNA: TGTGCCAGCAGTCCCGGACTAGCGGGACGCACCGGGGAGCTGTTTTTT.

With respect to this clonotype: A read error may explain this, as a much larger clone is one base away. The rearrangement links TRBV7-2 to TRBJ1-1; D gene unclear. Germline CDR1 and CDR2: SGHTA and FQGNSA. This CDR3 has 16 residues. The V end was cut by 0 bases, the J end by 1 base, with 12 bases between. CDR3 loop: CASSLAPTEPNTEAFF. The CDR3 coding sequence is TGTGCCAGCAGCTTAGCGCCTACAGAACCGAACACTGAAGCTTTCTTT. The full variable domain, rest sourced from reference TRBV7-2 and TRBJ1-1, is GAGVSQSPSNKVTEKGKDVELRCDPISGHTALYWYRQSLGQGLEFLIYFQGNSAPDKSGLPSDRFSAERTGGSVSTLTIQRTQQEDSAVYLCASSLAPTEPNTEAFFGQGTRLTVV.

This clonotype was seen ten or more times. The V and J genes are TRBV7-8 and TRBJ2-3; 7 positions match TRBD2. After removal of 2 bases from V and 1 base from J, the junction contained 6 bases not matched to a gene. Germline values: CDR1 SGHVS, CDR2 FQNEAQ. This CDR3 has 16 amino acids. CDR3 loop: CASSLNARGGTDTQYF. As DNA, the CDR3 is TGTGCCAGCAGCTTAAATGCCCGGGGGGGCACAGATACGCAGTATTTT.

The chain is built from TRBV20-1 and TRBJ1-1; perhaps TRBD1 as D (5 bases). Trimming removed 2 bases from V and 5 bases from J, with 6 bases in between. The CDR3 spans 11 residues. CDR1 is DFQATT, CDR2 SNEGSKA, per germline (reference sequence). CDR3 protein: CSARWGTEAFF. The CDR3, as DNA: TGCAGTGCTAGATGGGGGACTGAAGCTTTCTTT.

V usage is TRBV20-1 and J usage is TRBJ2-1, with 9 bases lining up with TRBD2. This CDR3 has 14 amino acids. The germline V gene has CDR1 DFQATT and CDR2 SNEGSKA (reference sequence). The V segment lost 4 bases and the J segment 4 bases; nucleotides outside the gene matches: 5. The CDR3 here is CSATSSGGYNEQFF. The CDR3 DNA reads TGCAGTGCTACATCAAGCGGGGGGTACAATGAGCAGTTCTTC.

This clonotype was seen many times. The chain is built from TRBV10-3 and TRBJ2-5; D uncertain. Germline CDR1 and CDR2: ENHRY and SYGVKD. CDR3 length equals 14 residues. V was shortened by 2 bases and J by 0 bases, with 7 bases between the two germline ends. CDR3 sequence (DNA): TGTGCCATCAGTGAGCGCCCGTACCAAGAGACCCAGTACTTC. Its translation: CAISERPYQETQYF.

The chain carries TRBV10-2 and TRBJ1-1; D ambiguous. The CDR3 has 13 amino acids. CDR1 and CDR2 (germline): WSHSY, SAAADI. Trimming removed 6 bases at V and 5 bases at J, with 13 bases between. The CDR3 is CASRRRGETEAFF. The CDR3 bases are TGCGCCAGCAGAAGACGGGGAGAGACTGAAGCTTTCTTT.

This clonotype was seen ten or more times. This chain connects TRBV7-9 to TRBJ2-2; 12 nucleotides agree with TRBD2. This CDR3 has 17 residues. The V gene end was trimmed by 5 bases and the J gene end by 0 bases; junction bases not matched to a gene: 4. In germline, CDR1 is SEHNR, CDR2 FQNEAQ (reference sequence). CDR3 in amino acids: CASSLGLAGSNTGELFF. DNA for the CDR3: TGTGCCAGCAGCCTGGGACTAGCGGGTTCGAACACCGGGGAGCTGTTTTTT.

CDR3 in amino acids: CASSKDRVYGYTF. Here the CDR3 DNA reads TGTGCCAGCAGCAAGGACAGGGTTTATGGCTACACCTTC. The chain links TRBV11-2 to TRBJ1-2; 8 positions agree with TRBD1. CDR1 is SGHAT, CDR2 FQNNGV, per germline. Trimming cost V 5 bases and J 5 bases; bases outside gene matches: 4. The CDR3 runs 13 residues.

The J gene is TRBJ2-1, the V gene TRBV28; D is undetermined. The CDR3 runs 15 residues. V lost 6 bases and J lost 4, with 16 bases in between. CDR1 and CDR2 from the germline V gene are MDHEN and SYDVKM. The DNA of the CDR3 is TGTGCCAGCAGCCCGATCCACCCCCCGTACAATGAGCAGTTCTTC. This encodes CASSPIHPPYNEQFF.

In this sample, this clonotype turned up a few times. The chain combines TRBV5-1 with TRBJ2-5; D gene unclear. This CDR3 comprises 11 residues. Per germline, CDR1 SGHRS and CDR2 YFSETQ. The V gene lost 0 bases and the J gene lost 7 bases, with 4 bases spanning the gap. CDR3 loop: CASSLDGTQYF. The CDR3 DNA reads as TGCGCCAGCAGCTTGGACGGGACCCAGTACTTC.

This clonotype has just a few counts. The rearrangement links TRBV28 to TRBJ2-7; D remains ambiguous. Germline loops: CDR1 MDHEN, CDR2 SYDVKM. The CDR3 length is 13 residues. V was trimmed by 3 bases and J by 2 bases, leaving 8 bases between them. CDR3 bases: TGTGCCAGCAGTTTGACCGGAACCTACGAGCAGTACGTC. This translates into CASSLTGTYEQYV.

This clonotype was counted between two and nine times. This chain links TRBV7-3 with TRBJ1-3; D not certain. V shed 5 bases and J shed 0 bases, with 11 bases lying between them. Germline-derived CDR1 and CDR2 are SGHTA and FQGTGA. The CDR3 length is 15 residues. The DNA of the CDR3 is TGTGCCAGCAGCCCAACTCCCGGCTCTGGAAACACCATATATTTT. Translation: CASSPTPGSGNTIYF.

This clonotype has ten or more counts. The chain joins TRBV6-6 to TRBJ2-1; the D call may be TRBD1 or TRBD2 (5 bases each). Germline V gene data show CDR1 as MNHNY and CDR2 as SVGAGI (reference sequence). V gave up 4 bases and J gave up 7 bases, with 20 bases separating them. CDR3 length equals 16 residues. The CDR3 nucleotides are TGTGCCAGCAGTTCAGGAACCGGGACCTTAAGTAATGAGCAGTTCTTC. Amino acids: CASSSGTGTLSNEQFF.